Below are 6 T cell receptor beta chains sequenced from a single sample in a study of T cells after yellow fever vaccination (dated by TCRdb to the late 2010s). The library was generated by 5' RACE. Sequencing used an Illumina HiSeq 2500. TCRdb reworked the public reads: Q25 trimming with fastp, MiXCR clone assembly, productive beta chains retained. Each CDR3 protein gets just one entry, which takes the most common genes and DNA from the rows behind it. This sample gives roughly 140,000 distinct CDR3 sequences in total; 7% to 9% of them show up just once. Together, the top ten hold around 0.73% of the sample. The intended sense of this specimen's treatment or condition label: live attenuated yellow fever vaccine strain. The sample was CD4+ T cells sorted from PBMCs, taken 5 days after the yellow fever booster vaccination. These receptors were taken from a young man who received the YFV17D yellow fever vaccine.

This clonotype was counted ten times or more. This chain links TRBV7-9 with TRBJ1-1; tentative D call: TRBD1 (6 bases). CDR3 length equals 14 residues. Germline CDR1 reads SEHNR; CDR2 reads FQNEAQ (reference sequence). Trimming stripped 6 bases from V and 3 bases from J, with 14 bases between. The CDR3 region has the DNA TGTGCCAGCAGATTCAGGGGCCGGGACACTGAAGCTTTCTTT. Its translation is CASRFRGRDTEAFF.

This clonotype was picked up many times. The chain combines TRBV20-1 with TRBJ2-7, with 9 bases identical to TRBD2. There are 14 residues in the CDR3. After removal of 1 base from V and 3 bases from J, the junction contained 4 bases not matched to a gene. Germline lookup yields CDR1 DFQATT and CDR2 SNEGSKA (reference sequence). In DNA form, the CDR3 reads TGCAGTGCTAGAGCTACTAGCGGGTACTACGAGCAGTACTTC. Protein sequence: CSARATSGYYEQYF.

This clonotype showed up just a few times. The DNA for the CDR3 is TGTGCCAGCAGTCCAACCCTGCGGGGTTCCTACAATGAGCAGTTCTTC. Its translation: CASSPTLRGSYNEQFF. This rearrangement joins TRBV28 to TRBJ2-1, with D possibly TRBD2 on 6 matching bases. CDR3 size: 16 residues. Trimming removed 5 bases from V and 1 base from J, with 15 bases in between. CDR1 and CDR2 from the germline V gene are MDHEN and SYDVKM. The full variable domain, its missing parts supplied by reference TRBV28 and TRBJ2-1, is DVKVTQSSRYLVKRTGEKVFLECVQDMDHENMFWYRQDPGLGLRLIYFSYDVKMKEKGDIPEGYSVSREKKERFSLILESASTNQTSMYLCASSPTLRGSYNEQFFGPGTRLTVL.

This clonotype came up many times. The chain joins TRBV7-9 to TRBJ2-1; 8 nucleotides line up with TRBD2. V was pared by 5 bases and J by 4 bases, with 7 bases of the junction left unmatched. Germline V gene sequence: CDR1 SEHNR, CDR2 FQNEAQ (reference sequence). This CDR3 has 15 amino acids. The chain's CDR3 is CASSLGGALYNEQFF. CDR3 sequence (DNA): TGTGCCAGCAGCCTCGGGGGGGCTTTGTACAATGAGCAGTTCTTC.

For the CDR3, the DNA is TGTGCCAGAAGTGGGCCCGGTGCGGAGTTTGCCGGGGAGCTGTTTTTT. Encoded protein: CARSGPGAEFAGELFF. This sequence joins TRBV5-3 and TRBJ2-2, with D unclear. TRBV5-3 falls under the ORF class, with uncertain function. V was pared by 5 bases and J by 6 bases, with 20 bases between. The CDR3 is made up of 16 amino acids.

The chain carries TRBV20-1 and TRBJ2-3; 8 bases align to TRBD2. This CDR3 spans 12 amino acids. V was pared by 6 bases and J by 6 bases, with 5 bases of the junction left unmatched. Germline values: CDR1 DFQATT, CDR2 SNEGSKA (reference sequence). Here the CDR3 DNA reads TGCAGTGCCCGGGAGGGCCCTGATACGCAGTATTTT. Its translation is CSAREGPDTQYF.